These 12 T cell receptor beta chains were all obtained from the same sample, sequenced in a study of blood T cells in healthy people across ages. Primed by a sample-barcoded 5' primer and a J-beta primer mix, a second PCR proceeded for roughly 7 to 12 cycles. TCRdb processed the 5' RACE reads anew with MiXCR; each CDR3 protein has one entry. In the table there are more than 900,000 distinct CDR3 sequences, under 30% of which are singletons. The sample was also linked to a second study, of T cells of mothers and their children.

Sequenced: blood. The receptors were sampled from a girl aged 2-10 years in good health.

CDR3 sequence reads: CASRYDLQGARSPLHF. The DNA of the CDR3 is TGTGCCAGCAGATACGACTTACAGGGGGCGCGGTCACCCCTCCACTTT. The chain carries TRBV5-5 and TRBJ1-6; the match to TRBD1 covers 9 bases. V shed 5 bases, J shed 10 bases, and the junction held 13 bases outside the gene matches. This CDR3 has 16 amino acids. Germline assignment: CDR1 SGHKS and CDR2 YYEKEE (reference sequence).

This clonotype was detected only a few times. The rearrangement uses TRBV5-6 and TRBJ2-1, with 8 bases aligning to TRBD2. This CDR3 spans 13 amino acids. Germline V gives CDR1 SGHDT, CDR2 YYEEEE. V gave up 2 bases and J gave up 9 bases; unmatched junction bases: 4. CDR3 in amino acids: CASSFGRVGEQFF. Here the CDR3 DNA reads TGTGCCAGCAGCTTCGGGAGGGTCGGTGAGCAGTTCTTC.

With regard to this clonotype: A junction end diverges from the germline sequence, so it may reflect a read error. The chain links TRBV29-1 to TRBJ2-3, with D tentatively TRBD1 or TRBD2 (8 bases each). Germline V gene data show CDR1 as SQVTM and CDR2 as ANQGSEA. The CDR3 is made up of 13 amino acids. CDR3 sequence: CSVNTGGTGTQYF. The DNA of the CDR3 is TGCAGCGTTAATACGGGAGGGACAGGTACGCAGTATTTT.

CDR3 DNA: TGCAGCGTTGAAAGCGAGGTTAGGGACTATGGCTACACCTTC. This translates into CSVESEVRDYGYTF. This chain joins TRBV29-1 and TRBJ1-2; no clear D. V lost 2 bases and J 3 bases, leaving 13 bases between the germline ends. CDR3 size: 14 residues. Germline lookup yields CDR1 SQVTM and CDR2 ANQGSEA. Supplemented by reference TRBV29-1 and TRBJ1-2, the full variable domain reads SAVISQKPSRDICQRGTSLTIQCQVDSQVTMMFWYRQQPGQSLTLIATANQGSEATYESGFVIDKFPISRPNLTFSTLTVSNMSPEDSSIYLCSVESEVRDYGYTFGSGTRLTVV.

This chain joins TRBV29-1 and TRBJ2-4; maybe TRBD2 (6 bases). Trimming took off 5 bases at V and 7 bases at J, with 21 bases between the two ends. Germline CDR1 SQVTM, CDR2 ANQGSEA. The length of the CDR3 is 15 residues. Here the CDR3 DNA reads TGCAGCGTTCGGAACGGGAGTGCCCTGGGGAACATTCAGTACTTC. It yields the protein CSVRNGSALGNIQYF.

This chain uses TRBV6-6 with TRBJ1-1; tentative D call: TRBD1 (5 bases). Per the germline V gene, CDR1 is MNHNY and CDR2 is SVGAGI (reference sequence). This CDR3 comprises 12 residues. With 3 bases removed from V and 7 bases from J, the gap between germline ends came to 9 bases. This CDR3 is CASSYDSIEAFF. The DNA of the CDR3 is TGTGCCAGCAGTTATGACAGCATTGAAGCTTTCTTT.

The chain links TRBV12-3 or TRBV12-4 to TRBJ1-1, with D perhaps matching TRBD1 (5 bases). V was cut by 3 bases and J by 4 bases, with 12 bases left in between. This CDR3 has 14 amino acids. CDR3 DNA sequence: TGTGCCAGCAGTTTGGCCAGGGTTGGCACTGAAGCTTTCTTT. Amino acid sequence: CASSLARVGTEAFF.

Details on this clonotype: The junction departs from the called germline gene at one end, perhaps through a read error. This chain connects TRBV7-7 to TRBJ2-5; 7 nucleotides line up with TRBD1. CDR1 is SSHAT, CDR2 FNYEAQ, per germline (reference sequence). This CDR3 contains 13 residues. DNA of the CDR3: TGTGCTAGCAGCTTAGCGCCTACAGGGGCCCAGTACTTC. Protein: CASSLAPTGAQYF. Combining the CDR3 with reference TRBV7-7 and TRBJ2-5 gives the whole variable domain GAGVSQSPRYKVTKRGQDVTLRCDPISSHATLYWYQQALGQGPEFLTYFNYEAQPDKSGLPSDRFSAERPEGSISTLTIQRTEQRDSAMYRCASSLAPTGAQYFGPGTRLLVL.

This clonotype was detected only a few times. Given a much more abundant clone one base away, this may be a read error. In DNA, the CDR3 is TGTGCCAGCAGCTTATTCCCAGCCACAGATACGCAGTATTTT. As protein: CASSLFPATDTQYF. V gene TRBV11-2 combines with J gene TRBJ2-3; D is ambiguous. CDR1 and CDR2 from the germline V gene are SGHAT and FQNNGV. CDR3 length: 14 residues. V lost 2 bases to trimming and J lost 2 bases, with 8 bases between them.

V usage is TRBV20-1 and J usage is TRBJ1-4; D is undetermined. Trimming took 5 bases from V and 0 from J, leaving 7 bases between them. The length of the CDR3 is 13 residues. Germline CDR1 is DFQATT and CDR2 is SNEGSKA (reference sequence). The CDR3 nucleotides are TGCAGTGCTTCCCTTGCAACTAATGAAAAACTGTTTTTT. As protein: CSASLATNEKLFF.

This clonotype was counted a few times. The V gene is TRBV11-2, the J gene TRBJ2-7, with TRBD2 identical over 9 bases. This CDR3 contains 15 residues. The J segment lost 5 bases and the V segment lost 5 bases, leaving 10 bases of the junction unmatched. In germline, CDR1 is SGHAT, CDR2 FQNNGV. CDR3 in DNA: TGTGCCAGCAGCCCCGGCGGGAGGGCTTTCCACGAGCAGTACTTC. Translating gives CASSPGGRAFHEQYF.

This clonotype was seen ten or more times. The rearrangement joins TRBV29-1 to TRBJ2-5; TRBD2 might be the D (5 bases). CDR1 and CDR2 (germline): SQVTM, ANQGSEA. V lost 4 bases and J 2 bases, leaving 8 bases between the germline ends. The CDR3 runs 12 residues. CDR3 sequence: CSVGTLQETQYF. CDR3 nucleotide sequence: TGCAGCGTTGGGACTCTTCAAGAGACCCAGTACTTC.